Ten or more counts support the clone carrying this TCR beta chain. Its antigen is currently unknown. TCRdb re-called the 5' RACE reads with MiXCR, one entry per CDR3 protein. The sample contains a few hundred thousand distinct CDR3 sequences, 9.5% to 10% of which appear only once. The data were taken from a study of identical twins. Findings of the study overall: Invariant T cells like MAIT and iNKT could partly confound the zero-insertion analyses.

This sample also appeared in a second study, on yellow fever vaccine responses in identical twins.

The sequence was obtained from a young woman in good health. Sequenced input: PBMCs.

The CDR3 sequence: CASSQVRQATTTNYGYTF. DNA for the CDR3: TGCGCCAGCAGCCAAGTGCGACAGGCCACAACGACTAACTATGGCTACACCTTC. V gene TRBV4-3 combines with J gene TRBJ1-2; possibly TRBD1 for D (6 bases). The germline V and J ends were trimmed by 1 base and 0 bases, with 18 bases remaining between them. The CDR3 has 18 amino acids. The germline V gene encodes CDR1 LGHNA and CDR2 YSLEER.